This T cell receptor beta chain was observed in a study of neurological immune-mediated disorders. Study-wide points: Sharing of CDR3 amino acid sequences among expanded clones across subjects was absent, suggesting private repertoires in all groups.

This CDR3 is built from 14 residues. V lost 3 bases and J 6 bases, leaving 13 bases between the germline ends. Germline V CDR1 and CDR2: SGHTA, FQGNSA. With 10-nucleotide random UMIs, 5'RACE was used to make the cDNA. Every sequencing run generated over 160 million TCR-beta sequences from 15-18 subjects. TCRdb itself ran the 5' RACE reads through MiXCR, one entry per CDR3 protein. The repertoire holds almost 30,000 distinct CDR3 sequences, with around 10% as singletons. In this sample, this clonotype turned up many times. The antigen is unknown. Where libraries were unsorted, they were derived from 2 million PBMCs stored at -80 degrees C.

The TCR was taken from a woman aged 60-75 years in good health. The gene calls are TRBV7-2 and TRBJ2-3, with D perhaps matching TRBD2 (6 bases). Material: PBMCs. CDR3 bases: TGTGCCAGCAGCTTTGAAAAAGGGAGGGATACGCAGTATTTT. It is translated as CASSFEKGRDTQYF.